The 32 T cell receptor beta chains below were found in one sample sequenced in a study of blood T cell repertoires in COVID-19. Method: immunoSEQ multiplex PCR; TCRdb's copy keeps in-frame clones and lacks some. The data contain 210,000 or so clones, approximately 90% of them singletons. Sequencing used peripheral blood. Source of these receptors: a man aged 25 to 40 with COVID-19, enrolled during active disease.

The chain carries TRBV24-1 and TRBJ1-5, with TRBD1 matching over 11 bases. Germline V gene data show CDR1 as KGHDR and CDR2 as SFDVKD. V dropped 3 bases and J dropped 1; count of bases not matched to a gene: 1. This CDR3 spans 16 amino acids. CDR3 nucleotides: TGTGCCACCAGTGATGGACAGGGGGCGAGCAATCAGCCCCAGCATTTT. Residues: CATSDGQGASNQPQHF.

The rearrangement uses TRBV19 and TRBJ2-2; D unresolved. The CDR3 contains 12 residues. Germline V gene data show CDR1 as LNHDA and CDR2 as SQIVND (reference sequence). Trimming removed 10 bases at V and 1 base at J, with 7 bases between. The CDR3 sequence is CATRQNTGELFF. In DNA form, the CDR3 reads TGTGCCACGAGACAGAACACCGGGGAGCTGTTTTTT.

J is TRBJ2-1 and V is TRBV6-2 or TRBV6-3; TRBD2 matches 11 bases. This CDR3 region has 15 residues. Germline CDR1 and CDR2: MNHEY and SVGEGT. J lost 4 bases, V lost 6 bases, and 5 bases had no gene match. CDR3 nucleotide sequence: TGTGCCAGCAGCCCGCCTAGCGGGGGGTACAATGAGCAGTTCTTC. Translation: CASSPPSGGYNEQFF.

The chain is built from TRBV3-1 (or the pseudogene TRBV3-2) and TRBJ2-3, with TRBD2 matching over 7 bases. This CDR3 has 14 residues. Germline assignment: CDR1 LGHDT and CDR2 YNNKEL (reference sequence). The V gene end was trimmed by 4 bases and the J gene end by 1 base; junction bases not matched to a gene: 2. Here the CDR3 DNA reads TGTGCCAGCAGCCTAGCGGGCCGCACAGATACGCAGTATTTT. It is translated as CASSLAGRTDTQYF.

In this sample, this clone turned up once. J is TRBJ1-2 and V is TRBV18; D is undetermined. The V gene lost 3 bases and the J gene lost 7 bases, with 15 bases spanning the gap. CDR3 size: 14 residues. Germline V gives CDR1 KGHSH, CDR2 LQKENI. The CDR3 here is CASSPTPGAGGYTF. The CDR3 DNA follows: TGTGCCAGCTCACCCACCCCGGGTGCCGGTGGCTACACCTTC.

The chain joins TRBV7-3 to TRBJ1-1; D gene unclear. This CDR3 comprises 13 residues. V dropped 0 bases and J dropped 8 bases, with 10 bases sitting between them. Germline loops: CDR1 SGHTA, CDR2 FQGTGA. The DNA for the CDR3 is TGTGCCAGCAGCTTAACTCCTGCACAGGAAGCTTTCTTT. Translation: CASSLTPAQEAFF. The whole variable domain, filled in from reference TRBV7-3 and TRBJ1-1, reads GAGVSQTPSNKVTEKGKYVELRCDPISGHTALYWYRQSLGQGPEFLIYFQGTGAADDSGLPNDRFFAVRPEGSVSTLKIQRTERGDSAVYLCASSLTPAQEAFFGQGTRLTVV.

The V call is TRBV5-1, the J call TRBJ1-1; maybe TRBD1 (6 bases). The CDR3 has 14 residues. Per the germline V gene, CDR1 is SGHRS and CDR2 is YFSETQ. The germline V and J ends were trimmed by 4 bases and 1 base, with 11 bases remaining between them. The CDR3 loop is CASSDLGGNTEAFF. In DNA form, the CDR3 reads TGCGCCAGCAGCGATTTAGGGGGGAACACTGAAGCTTTCTTT.

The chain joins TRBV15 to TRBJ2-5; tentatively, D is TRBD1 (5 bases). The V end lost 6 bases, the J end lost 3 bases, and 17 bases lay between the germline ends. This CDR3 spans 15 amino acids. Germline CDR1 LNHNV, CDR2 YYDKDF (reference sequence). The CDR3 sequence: CATRHRRGPEETQYF. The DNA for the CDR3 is TGTGCCACCAGGCACAGGCGTGGGCCCGAAGAGACCCAGTACTTC.

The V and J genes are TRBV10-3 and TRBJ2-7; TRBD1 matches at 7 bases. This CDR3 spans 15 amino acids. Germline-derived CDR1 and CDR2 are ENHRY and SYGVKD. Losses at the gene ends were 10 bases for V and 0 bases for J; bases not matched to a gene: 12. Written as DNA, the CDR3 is TGTGCCACCCAGGAAGGGACAGAGAGCTCCTACGAGCAGTACTTC. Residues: CATQEGTESSYEQYF.

The CDR3 sequence is CASSLEGAPPYEQYF. The CDR3 nucleotides are TGTGCCAGCAGCTTAGAAGGGGCACCCCCCTACGAGCAGTACTTC. The chain recombines TRBV13 with TRBJ2-7; tentatively, D is TRBD1 (5 bases). The CDR3 consists of 15 residues. In germline, CDR1 is PRHDT, CDR2 FYEKMQ (reference sequence). V gave up 1 base and J gave up 2 bases, with 12 bases separating them.

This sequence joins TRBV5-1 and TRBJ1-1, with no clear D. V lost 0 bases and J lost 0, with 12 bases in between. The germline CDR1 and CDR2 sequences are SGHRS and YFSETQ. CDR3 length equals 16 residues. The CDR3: CASSLGLGKMNTEAFF. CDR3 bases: TGCGCCAGCAGCTTGGGACTAGGGAAAATGAACACTGAAGCTTTCTTT.

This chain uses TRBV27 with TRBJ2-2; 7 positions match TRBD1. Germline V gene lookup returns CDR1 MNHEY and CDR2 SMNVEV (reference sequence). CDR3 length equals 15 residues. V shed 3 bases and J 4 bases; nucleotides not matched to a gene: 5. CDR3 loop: CASSLTGRVTGELFF. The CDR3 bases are TGTGCCAGCAGTTTGACAGGGCGGGTCACCGGGGAGCTGTTTTTT.

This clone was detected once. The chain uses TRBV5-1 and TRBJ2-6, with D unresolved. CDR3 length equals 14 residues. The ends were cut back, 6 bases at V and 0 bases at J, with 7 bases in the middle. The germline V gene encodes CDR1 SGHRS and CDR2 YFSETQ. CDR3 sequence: CASNEYSGANVLTF. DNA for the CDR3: TGCGCCAGCAACGAGTACTCTGGGGCCAACGTCCTGACTTTC.

CDR3 sequence: CASSLRQGTGTEAFF. DNA for the CDR3: TGTGCCAGCAGTTTACGACAGGGGACGGGGACTGAAGCTTTCTTT. The chain recombines TRBV27 with TRBJ1-1; 8 positions agree with TRBD1. The CDR3 is made up of 15 amino acids. Germline trimming cut 2 bases from V and 5 bases from J; bases unmatched to any gene: 7. CDR1 and CDR2 (germline): MNHEY, SMNVEV (reference sequence).

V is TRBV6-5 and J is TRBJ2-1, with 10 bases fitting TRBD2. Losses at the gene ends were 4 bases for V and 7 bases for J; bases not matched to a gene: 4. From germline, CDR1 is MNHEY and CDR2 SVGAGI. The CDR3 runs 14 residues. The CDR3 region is CASSLGLARNEQFF. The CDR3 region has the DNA TGTGCCAGCAGTTTGGGACTAGCGAGGAATGAGCAGTTCTTC.

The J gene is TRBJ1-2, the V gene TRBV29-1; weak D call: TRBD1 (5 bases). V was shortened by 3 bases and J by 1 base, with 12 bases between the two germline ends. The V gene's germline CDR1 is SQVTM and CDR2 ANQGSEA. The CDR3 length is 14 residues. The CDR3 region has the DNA TGCAGCGTTGAGAGCAGGGCCCTTAACTATGGCTACACCTTC. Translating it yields CSVESRALNYGYTF.

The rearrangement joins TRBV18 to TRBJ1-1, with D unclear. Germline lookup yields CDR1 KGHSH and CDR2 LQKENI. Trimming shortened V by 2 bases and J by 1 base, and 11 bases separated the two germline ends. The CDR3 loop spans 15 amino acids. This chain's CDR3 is CASSPVRGQNTEAFF. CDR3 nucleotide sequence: TGTGCCAGCTCACCAGTCCGAGGGCAGAACACTGAAGCTTTCTTT.

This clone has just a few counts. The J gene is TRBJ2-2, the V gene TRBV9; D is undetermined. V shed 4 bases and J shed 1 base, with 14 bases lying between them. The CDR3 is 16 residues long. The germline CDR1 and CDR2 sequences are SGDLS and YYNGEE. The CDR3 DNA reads TGTGCCAGCAGCCCTCAAATTCACAGGAACACCGGGGAGCTGTTTTTT. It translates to CASSPQIHRNTGELFF.

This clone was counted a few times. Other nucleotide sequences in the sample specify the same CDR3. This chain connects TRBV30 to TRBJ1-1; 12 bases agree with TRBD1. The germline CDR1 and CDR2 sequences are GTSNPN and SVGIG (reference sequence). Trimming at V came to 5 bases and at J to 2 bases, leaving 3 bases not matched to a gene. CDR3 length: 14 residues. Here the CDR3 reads CAWGTGGLNTEAFF. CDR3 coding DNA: TGTGCCTGGGGGACAGGGGGCCTCAACACTGAAGCTTTCTTT.

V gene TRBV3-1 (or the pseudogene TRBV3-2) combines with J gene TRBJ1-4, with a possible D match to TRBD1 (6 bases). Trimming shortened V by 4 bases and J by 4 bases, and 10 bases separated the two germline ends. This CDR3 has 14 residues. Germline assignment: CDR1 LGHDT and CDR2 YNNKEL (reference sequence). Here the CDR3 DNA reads TGTGCCAGCAGCCCTCTCAGGGGTAATGAAAAACTGTTTTTT. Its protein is CASSPLRGNEKLFF.

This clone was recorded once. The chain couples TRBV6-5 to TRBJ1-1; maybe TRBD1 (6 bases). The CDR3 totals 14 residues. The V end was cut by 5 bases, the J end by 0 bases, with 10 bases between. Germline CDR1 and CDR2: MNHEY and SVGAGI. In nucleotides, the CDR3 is TGTGCCAGCAGTCTACAGGGTTTGAACACTGAAGCTTTCTTT. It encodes CASSLQGLNTEAFF.

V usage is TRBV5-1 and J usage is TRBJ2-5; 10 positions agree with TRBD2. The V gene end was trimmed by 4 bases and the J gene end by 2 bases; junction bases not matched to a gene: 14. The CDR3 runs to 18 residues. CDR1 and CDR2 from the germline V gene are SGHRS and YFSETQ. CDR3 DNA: TGCGCCAGCAGCCCTTGGAGGTCTAGCGGGGGCCCTCAAGAGACCCAGTACTTC. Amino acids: CASSPWRSSGGPQETQYF.

The CDR3 protein is CASSPPTGVRGTGELFF. The CDR3 coding sequence is TGTGCCAGCTCACCACCGACGGGGGTGAGAGGAACCGGGGAGCTGTTTTTT. The V gene is TRBV18, the J gene TRBJ2-2, with D possibly TRBD2 on 6 matching bases. Trimming removed 0 bases at V and 5 bases at J, with 16 bases between. The germline V gene encodes CDR1 KGHSH and CDR2 LQKENI. The CDR3 has 17 residues.

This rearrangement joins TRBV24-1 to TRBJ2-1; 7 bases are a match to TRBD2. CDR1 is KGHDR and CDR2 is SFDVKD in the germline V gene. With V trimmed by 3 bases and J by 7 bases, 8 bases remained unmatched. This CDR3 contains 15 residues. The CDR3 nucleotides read TGTGCCACCAGTGATCCGCTGGCGGGAGTAAATGAGCAGTTCTTC. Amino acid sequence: CATSDPLAGVNEQFF.

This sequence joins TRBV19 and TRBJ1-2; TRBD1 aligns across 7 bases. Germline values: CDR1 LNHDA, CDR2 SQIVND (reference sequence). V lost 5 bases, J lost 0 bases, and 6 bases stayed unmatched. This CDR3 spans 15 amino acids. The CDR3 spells CASSPGTVANYGYTF. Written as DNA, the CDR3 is TGTGCCAGTAGTCCCGGGACAGTAGCTAACTATGGCTACACCTTC.

CDR3 amino acids: CASSAAGTGGVYNEQFF. The CDR3 coding sequence is TGTGCCAGCAGCGCCGCGGGGACAGGGGGAGTCTACAATGAGCAGTTCTTC. The chain has TRBV9 and TRBJ2-1; 11 bases are a match to TRBD1. J gave up 3 bases and V 3 bases, and 8 bases lay outside the gene matches. The CDR3 has 17 residues. Germline values: CDR1 SGDLS, CDR2 YYNGEE.

This CDR3 is CASSVEPGQGTYGYTF. The CDR3, as DNA: TGTGCCAGCAGCGTCGAACCGGGACAGGGAACCTATGGCTACACCTTC. V usage is TRBV9 and J usage is TRBJ1-2, with 9 bases aligning to TRBD1. CDR1 and CDR2 from the germline V gene are SGDLS and YYNGEE. The J segment lost 4 bases and the V segment lost 2 bases, leaving 9 bases of the junction unmatched. The CDR3 spans 16 residues. Based on the CDR3 plus reference TRBV9 and TRBJ1-2, the full variable domain is DSGVTQTPKHLITATGQRVTLRCSPRSGDLSVYWYQQSLDQGLQFLIQYYNGEERAKGNILERFSAQQFPDLHSELNLSSLELGDSALYFCASSVEPGQGTYGYTFGSGTRLTVV.

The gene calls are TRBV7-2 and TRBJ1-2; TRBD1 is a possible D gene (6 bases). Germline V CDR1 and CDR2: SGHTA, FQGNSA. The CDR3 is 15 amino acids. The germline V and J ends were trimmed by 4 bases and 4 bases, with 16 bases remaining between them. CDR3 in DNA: TGTGCCAGCAGCTCGTCGTTGACAGGACTCTATGGCTACACCTTC. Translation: CASSSSLTGLYGYTF.

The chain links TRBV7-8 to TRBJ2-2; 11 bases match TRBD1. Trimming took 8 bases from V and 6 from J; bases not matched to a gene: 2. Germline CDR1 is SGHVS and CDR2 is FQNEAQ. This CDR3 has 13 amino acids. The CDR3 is CASSGQGAGELFF. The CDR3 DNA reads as TGTGCCAGCTCGGGACAGGGGGCCGGGGAGCTGTTTTTT.

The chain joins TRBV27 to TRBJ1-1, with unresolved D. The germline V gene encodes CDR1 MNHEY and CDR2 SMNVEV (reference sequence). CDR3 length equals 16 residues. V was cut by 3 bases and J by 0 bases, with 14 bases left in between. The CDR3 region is CASSFSRTYLNTEAFF. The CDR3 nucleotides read TGTGCCAGCAGTTTCTCGCGGACTTACTTGAACACTGAAGCTTTCTTT.

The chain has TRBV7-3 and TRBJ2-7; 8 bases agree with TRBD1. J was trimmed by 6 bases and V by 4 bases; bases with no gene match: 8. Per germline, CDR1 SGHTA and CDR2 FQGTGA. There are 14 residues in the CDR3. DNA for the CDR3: TGTGCCAGCAGCTCTAGACAGGGGTATTCCGAGCAGTACTTC. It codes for CASSSRQGYSEQYF.

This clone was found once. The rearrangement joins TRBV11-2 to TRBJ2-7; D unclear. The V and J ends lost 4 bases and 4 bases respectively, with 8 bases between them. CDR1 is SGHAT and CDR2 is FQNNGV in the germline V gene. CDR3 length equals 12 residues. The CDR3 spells CASSSSSYEQYF. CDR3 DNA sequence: TGTGCCAGCAGCTCTAGTTCTTACGAGCAGTACTTC. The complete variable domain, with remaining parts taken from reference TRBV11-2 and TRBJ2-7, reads EAGVAQSPRYKIIEKRQSVAFWCNPISGHATLYWYQQILGQGPKLLIQFQNNGVVDDSQLPKDRFSAERLKGVDSTLKIQPAKLEDSAVYLCASSSSSYEQYFGPGTRLTVT.